Listed here are 2 T cell receptor beta chains from one sample, sequenced in a study of shared clonotypes between healthy human individuals. CD45RO negativity and positive selection for CCR7 defined naive CD8 cells, a population that excluded terminally differentiated effector memory CD45RA+ cells. Assay used: immunoSEQ multiplex PCR; TCRdb lists only in-frame clones, some missing. The repertoire includes around 1.9 million clones, about 93% of them detected once, and around 1.7% sits in the top ten. The sequenced material came from naive CD8+ T cells from PBMCs. The origin of the receptors is a man between 18 and 29 years old in good health. Some clones in this sample may be carry-over from other donors' samples.

This clone has only one observation. CDR3 amino acids: CASSLTMDRRGSYEQYF. CDR3 sequence (DNA): TGTGCCAGCAGTTTGACGATGGACAGGAGGGGCTCCTACGAGCAGTACTTC. J is TRBJ2-7 and V is TRBV28; the D gene is possibly TRBD1 (7 bases). V was clipped by 3 bases and J by 0 bases, with 18 bases between them. Germline V CDR1 and CDR2: MDHEN, SYDVKM. The CDR3 totals 17 residues.

The gene calls are TRBV10-3 and TRBJ2-7; TRBD2 matches at 13 bases. Germline CDR1 is ENHRY and CDR2 is SYGVKD. The CDR3 runs 16 residues. V shed 7 bases and J 1 base; nucleotides not matched to a gene: 7. CDR3 in amino acids: CAITRTSGRGSYEQYF. CDR3 in DNA: TGTGCCATCACCCGGACTAGCGGGAGAGGGTCCTACGAGCAGTACTTC.